The source of this T cell receptor (beta chain) is a study of cytomegalovirus exposure and HLA in healthy donors. For the study at large: Approximately 81% of around 390 genotyped donors fell in the Caucasian-associated ancestry cluster.

Findings and caveats of the study: There were some V segments, including TRBV6-2 and TRBV6-3, excluded as indistinguishable. Roughly even sequencing depth across donors was the assumption behind the presence/absence analyses.

13 Jbeta primers and 60 Vbeta primers were used for the PCR. Clones were read by immunoSEQ multiplex PCR, and TCRdb kept only the in-frame ones, dropping some. The sample lists around 130,000 clones, 70% to 80% occurring once. About this clone: Its target is not known.

Trimming took 8 bases from V and 2 from J, leaving 11 bases between them. The germline V gene has CDR1 MNHNS and CDR2 SASEGT. This CDR3 has 13 residues. Input material: PBMCs. This receptor was taken from a woman aged 60-70 years in good health and CMV-seronegative. This chain links TRBV6-1 with TRBJ2-3; weak D call: TRBD2 (6 bases). CDR3 loop: CASGDSNTDTQYF. The CDR3 DNA reads as TGTGCCAGCGGGGACTCAAACACAGATACGCAGTATTTT.